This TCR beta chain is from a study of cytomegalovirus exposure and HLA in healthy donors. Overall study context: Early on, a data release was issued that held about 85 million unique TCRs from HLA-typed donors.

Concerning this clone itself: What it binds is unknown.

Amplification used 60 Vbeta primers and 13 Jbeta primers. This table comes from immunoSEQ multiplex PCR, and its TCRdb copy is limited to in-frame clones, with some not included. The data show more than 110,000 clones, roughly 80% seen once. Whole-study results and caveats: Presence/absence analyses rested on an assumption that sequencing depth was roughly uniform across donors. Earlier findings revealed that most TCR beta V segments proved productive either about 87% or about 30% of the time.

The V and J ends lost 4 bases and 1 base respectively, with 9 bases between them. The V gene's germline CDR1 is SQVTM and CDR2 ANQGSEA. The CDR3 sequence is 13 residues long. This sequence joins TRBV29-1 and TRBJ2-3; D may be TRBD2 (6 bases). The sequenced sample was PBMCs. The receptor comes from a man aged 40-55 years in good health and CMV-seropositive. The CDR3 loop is CSVGRDGTDTQYF. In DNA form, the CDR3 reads TGCAGCGTTGGGAGGGACGGCACAGATACGCAGTATTTT.